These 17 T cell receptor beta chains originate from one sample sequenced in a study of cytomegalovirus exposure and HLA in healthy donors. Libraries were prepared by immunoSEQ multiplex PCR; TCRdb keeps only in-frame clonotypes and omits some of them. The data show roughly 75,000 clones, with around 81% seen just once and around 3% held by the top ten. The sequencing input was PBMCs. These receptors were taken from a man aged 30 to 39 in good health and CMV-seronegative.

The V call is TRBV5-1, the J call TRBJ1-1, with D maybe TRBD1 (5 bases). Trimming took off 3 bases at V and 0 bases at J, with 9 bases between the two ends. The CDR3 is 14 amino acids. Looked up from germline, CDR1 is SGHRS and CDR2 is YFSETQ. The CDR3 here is CASSSTELNTEAFF. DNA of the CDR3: TGCGCCAGCAGCTCGACAGAGCTGAACACTGAAGCTTTCTTT.

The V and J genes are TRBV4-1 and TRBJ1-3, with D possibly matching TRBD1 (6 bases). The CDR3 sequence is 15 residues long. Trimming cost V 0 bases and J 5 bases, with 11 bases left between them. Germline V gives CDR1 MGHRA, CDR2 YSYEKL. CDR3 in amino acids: CASSQDPGARNTIYF. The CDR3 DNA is TGCGCCAGCAGCCAAGATCCAGGGGCCAGAAACACCATATATTTT.

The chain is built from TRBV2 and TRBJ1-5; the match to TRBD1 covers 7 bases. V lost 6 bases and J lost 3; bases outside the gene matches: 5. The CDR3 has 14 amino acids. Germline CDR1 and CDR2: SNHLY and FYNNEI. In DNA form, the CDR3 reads TGTGCCAGCAGCCGACAGGGCTTCAATCAGCCCCAGCATTTT. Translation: CASSRQGFNQPQHF.

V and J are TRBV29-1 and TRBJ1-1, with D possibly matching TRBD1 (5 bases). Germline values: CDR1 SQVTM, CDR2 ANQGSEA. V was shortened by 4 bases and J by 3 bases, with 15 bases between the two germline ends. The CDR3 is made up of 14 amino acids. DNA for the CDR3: TGCAGCGTTGGGGGGGGAACGGGGGACACTGAAGCTTTCTTT. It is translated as CSVGGGTGDTEAFF.

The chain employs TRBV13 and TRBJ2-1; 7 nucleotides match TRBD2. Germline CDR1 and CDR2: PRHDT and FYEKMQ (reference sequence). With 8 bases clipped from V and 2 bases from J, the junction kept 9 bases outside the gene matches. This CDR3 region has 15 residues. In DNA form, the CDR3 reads TGTGCCAGCGGTTCAGGGAGGGCCACCTACAATGAGCAGTTCTTC. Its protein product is CASGSGRATYNEQFF.

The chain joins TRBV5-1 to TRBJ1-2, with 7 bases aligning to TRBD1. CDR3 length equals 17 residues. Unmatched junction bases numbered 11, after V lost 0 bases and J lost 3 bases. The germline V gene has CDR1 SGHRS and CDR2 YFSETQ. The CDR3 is CASSLEVRQGYDYGYTF. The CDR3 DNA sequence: TGCGCCAGCAGCTTGGAGGTGCGACAGGGCTATGACTATGGCTACACCTTC.

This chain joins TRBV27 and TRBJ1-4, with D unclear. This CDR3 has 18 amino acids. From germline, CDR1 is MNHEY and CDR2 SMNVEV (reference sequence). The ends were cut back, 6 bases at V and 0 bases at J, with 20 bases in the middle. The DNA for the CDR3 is TGTGCCAGCAGCCCCAGGCGGACTAGTGCGGCAACTAATGAAAAACTGTTTTTT. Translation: CASSPRRTSAATNEKLFF. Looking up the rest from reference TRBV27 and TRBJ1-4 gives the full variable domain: EAQVTQNPRYLITVTGKKLTVTCSQNMNHEYMSWYRQDPGLGLRQIYYSMNVEVTDKGDVPEGYKVSRKEKRNFPLILESPSPNQTSLYFCASSPRRTSAATNEKLFFGSGTQLSVL.

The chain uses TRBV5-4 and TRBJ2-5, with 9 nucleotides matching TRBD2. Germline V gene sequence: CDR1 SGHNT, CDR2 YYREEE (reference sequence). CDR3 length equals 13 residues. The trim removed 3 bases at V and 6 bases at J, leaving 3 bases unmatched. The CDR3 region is CASSSGTSQTQYF. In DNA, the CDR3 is TGTGCCAGCAGCTCCGGGACTAGCCAGACCCAGTACTTC.

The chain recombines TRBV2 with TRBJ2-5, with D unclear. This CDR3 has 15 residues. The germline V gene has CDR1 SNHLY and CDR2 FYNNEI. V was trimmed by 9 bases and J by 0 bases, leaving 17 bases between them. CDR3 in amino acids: CASSIGGEYQETQYF. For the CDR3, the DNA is TGTGCCAGTTCAATAGGCGGAGAGTACCAAGAGACCCAGTACTTC.

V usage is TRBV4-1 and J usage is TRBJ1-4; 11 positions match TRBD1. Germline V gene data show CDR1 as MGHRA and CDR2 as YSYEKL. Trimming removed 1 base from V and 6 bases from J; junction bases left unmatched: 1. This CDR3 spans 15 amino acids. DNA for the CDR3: TGCGCCAGCAGCCAAGCGGACAGGGGGCATGAAAAACTGTTTTTT. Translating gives CASSQADRGHEKLFF.

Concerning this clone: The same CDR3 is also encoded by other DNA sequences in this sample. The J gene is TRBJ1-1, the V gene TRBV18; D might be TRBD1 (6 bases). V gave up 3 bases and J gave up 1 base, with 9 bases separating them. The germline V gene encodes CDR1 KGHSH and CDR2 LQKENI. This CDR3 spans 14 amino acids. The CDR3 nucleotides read TGTGCCAGCTCACCGACAGGAGGGAACACTGAAGCTTTCTTT. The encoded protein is CASSPTGGNTEAFF.

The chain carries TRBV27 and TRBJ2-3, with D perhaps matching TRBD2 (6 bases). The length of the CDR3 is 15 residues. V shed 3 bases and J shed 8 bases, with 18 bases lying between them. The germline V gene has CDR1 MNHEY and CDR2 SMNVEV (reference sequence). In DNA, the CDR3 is TGTGCCAGCAGTTTTGAGGTCGGGAGCGGGCGTACGCAGTATTTT. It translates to CASSFEVGSGRTQYF.

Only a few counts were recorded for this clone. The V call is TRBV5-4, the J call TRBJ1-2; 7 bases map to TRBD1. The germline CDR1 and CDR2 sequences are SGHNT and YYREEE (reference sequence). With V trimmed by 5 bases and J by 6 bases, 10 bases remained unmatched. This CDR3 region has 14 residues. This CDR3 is CASSPMEGANGYTF. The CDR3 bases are TGTGCCAGCAGTCCCATGGAGGGGGCAAATGGCTACACCTTC.

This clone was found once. The CDR3 is CASSEGLADYNEQFF. CDR3 DNA sequence: TGTGCCAGCAGTGAAGGACTAGCGGACTACAATGAGCAGTTCTTC. The chain has TRBV6-1 and TRBJ2-1; the match to TRBD2 covers 9 bases. Trimming took 1 base from V and 3 from J; bases not matched to a gene: 1. CDR1 is MNHNS and CDR2 is SASEGT in the germline V gene. There are 15 residues in the CDR3.

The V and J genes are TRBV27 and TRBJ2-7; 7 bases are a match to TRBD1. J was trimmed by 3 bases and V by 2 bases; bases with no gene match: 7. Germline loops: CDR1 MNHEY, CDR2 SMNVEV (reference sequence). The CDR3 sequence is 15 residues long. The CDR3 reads CASSLVWDSYYEQYF. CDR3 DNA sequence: TGTGCCAGCAGTTTAGTTTGGGACAGTTACTACGAGCAGTACTTC.

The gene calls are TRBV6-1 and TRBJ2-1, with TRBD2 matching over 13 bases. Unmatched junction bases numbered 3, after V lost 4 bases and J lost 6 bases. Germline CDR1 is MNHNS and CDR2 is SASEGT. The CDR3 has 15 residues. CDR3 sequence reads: CASSVGLAGLNEQFF. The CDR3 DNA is TGTGCCAGCAGTGTGGGACTAGCGGGGCTCAATGAGCAGTTCTTC.

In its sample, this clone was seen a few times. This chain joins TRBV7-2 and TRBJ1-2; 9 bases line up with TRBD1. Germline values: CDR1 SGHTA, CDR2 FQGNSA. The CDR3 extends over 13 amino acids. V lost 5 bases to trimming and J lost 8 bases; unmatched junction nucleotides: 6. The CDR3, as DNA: TGTGCCAGCAGCATCAACAGGGGGCAGGGCTACACCTTC. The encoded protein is CASSINRGQGYTF. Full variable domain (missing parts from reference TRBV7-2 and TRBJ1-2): GAGVSQSPSNKVTEKGKDVELRCDPISGHTALYWYRQSLGQGLEFLIYFQGNSAPDKSGLPSDRFSAERTGGSVSTLTIQRTQQEDSAVYLCASSINRGQGYTFGSGTRLTVV.